Given below is one TCR beta chain in context. This sample was taken from a study of T cells after yellow fever vaccination. Each CDR3 protein gets one entry after TCRdb re-called the 5' RACE reads with MiXCR. The table lists roughly 500,000 distinct CDR3 sequences, about 19% of them singletons. With 5 bases clipped from V and 1 base from J, the junction kept 7 bases outside the gene matches. This CDR3 has 16 amino acids. Sequencing used PBMCs, obtained 15 days after the yellow fever booster vaccination. The TCR sequence derives from a man aged 30 to 45 who received the YFV17D yellow fever vaccine. The rearrangement joins TRBV12-3 or TRBV12-4 to TRBJ2-1, with 8 bases matching TRBD1. The CDR3 here is CASSPTGVLSYNEQFF. The CDR3 coding sequence is TGTGCCAGCAGTCCGACAGGGGTTCTTTCCTACAATGAGCAGTTCTTC.